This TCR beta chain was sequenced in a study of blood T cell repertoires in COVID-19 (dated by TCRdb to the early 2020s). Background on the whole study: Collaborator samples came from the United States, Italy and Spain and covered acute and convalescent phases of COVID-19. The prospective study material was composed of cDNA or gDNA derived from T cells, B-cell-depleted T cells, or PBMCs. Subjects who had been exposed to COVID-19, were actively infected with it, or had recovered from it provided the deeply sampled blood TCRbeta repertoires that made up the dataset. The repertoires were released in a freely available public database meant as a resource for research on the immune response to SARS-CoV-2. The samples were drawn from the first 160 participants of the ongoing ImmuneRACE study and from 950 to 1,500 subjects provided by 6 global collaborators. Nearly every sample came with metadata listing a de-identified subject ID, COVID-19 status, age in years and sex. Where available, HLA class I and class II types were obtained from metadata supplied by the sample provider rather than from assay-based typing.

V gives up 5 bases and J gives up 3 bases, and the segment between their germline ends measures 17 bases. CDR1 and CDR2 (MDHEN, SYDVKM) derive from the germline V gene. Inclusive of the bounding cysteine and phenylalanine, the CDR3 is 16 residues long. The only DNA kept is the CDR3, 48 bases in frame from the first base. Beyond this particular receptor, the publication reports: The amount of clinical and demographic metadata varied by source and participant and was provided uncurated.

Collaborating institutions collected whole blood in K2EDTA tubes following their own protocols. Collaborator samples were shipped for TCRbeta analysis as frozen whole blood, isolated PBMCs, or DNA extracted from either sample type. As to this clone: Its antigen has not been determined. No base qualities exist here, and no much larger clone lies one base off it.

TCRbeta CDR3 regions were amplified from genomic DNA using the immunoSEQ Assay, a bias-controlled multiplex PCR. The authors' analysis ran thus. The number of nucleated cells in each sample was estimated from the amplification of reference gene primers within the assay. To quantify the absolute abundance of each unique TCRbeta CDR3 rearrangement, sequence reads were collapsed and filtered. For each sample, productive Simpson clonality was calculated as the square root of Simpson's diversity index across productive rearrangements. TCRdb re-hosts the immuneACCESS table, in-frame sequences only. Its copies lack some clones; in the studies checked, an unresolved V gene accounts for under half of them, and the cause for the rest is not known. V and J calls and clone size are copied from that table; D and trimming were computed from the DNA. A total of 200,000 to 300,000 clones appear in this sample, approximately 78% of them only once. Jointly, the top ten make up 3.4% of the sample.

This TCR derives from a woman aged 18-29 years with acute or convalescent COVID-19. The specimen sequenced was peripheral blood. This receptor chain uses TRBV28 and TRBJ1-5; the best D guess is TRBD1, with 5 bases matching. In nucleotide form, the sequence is TGTGCCAGCAGTCGGGGGACCCGCGGCTCCAATCAGCCCCAGCATTTT. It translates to CASSRGTRGSNQPQHF.